The 18 T cell receptor beta chains below come from one sample, sequenced in a study of T cells expressing NK-cell markers. TCRdb reprocessed the 5' RACE reads and keeps a single row for each CDR3 protein, giving no DNA. This sample's clone table lists around 110,000 distinct CDR3 sequences. The specimen was blood T cells: a sorted CD56 or NKG2C T cell subset, CD4+ or CD8+ T cells, or bulk PBMC T cells (not recorded which). The receptors derive from a woman between 18 and 70 years old in good health.

This chain uses TRBV27 with TRBJ2-5; TCRdb's D gene call, TRBD2, goes unchecked for lack of DNA. CDR3 length: 14 residues. Germline V gene data show CDR1 as MNHEY and CDR2 as SMNVEV (reference sequence). CDR3 region: CASSFFGGSETQYF.

The chain employs TRBV9 and TRBJ2-1; TCRdb returns TRBD1, unconfirmable since there is no DNA. The CDR3 contains 17 residues. From germline, CDR1 is SGDLS and CDR2 YYNGEE. This CDR3 is CASSVPQDRGPYNEQFF.

The chain joins TRBV23-1 to TRBJ2-6; no DNA is available, so the TRBD1 call from TCRdb remains unchecked. TRBV23-1 is noted as an ORF with a role that remains uncertain. The CDR3 sequence is 18 residues long. The CDR3 here is CASSHSRDRNSGANVLTF.

The V call is TRBV11-2, the J call TRBJ2-1; with no DNA, the TCRdb D assignment of TRBD2 cannot be verified. Germline CDR1 is SGHAT and CDR2 is FQNNGV. CDR3 length: 15 amino acids. This chain's CDR3 is CASSSTSGPYNKQFF.

The chain joins TRBV24-1 to TRBJ2-1; TCRdb picks TRBD2, but there is no DNA to check that call. The CDR3 is made up of 15 amino acids. Germline loops: CDR1 KGHDR, CDR2 SFDVKD. The CDR3 sequence is CAEGSRLCIYNEQFF.

The chain links TRBV7-2 to TRBJ1-2; TCRdb gives TRBD1 as the D gene, but with no DNA this cannot be confirmed. The length of the CDR3 is 16 residues. Per germline, CDR1 SGHTA and CDR2 FQGNSA. CDR3 amino acids: CASSPRSGQGANGYTF.

V usage is TRBV3-1 and J usage is TRBJ1-1; the TCRdb D gene call, TRBD1, has no DNA to confirm it. CDR1 is LGHDT and CDR2 is YNNKEL in the germline V gene (reference sequence). The CDR3 is 16 amino acids. This chain's CDR3 is CASSQWTGATGTEAFF.

The chain has TRBV9 and TRBJ1-1. Germline V lookup: CDR1 SGDLS, CDR2 YYNGEE. The CDR3 spans 13 residues. CDR3 loop: CASSVGAGTEAFF.

The chain links TRBV20-1 to TRBJ2-1. Germline V gives CDR1 DFQATT, CDR2 SNEGSKA (reference sequence). The CDR3 runs 12 residues. CDR3 sequence reads: CSASPSSSEQFF.

This chain links TRBV5-1 with TRBJ2-7. This CDR3 is 15 amino acids long. Per the germline V gene, CDR1 is SGHRS and CDR2 is YFSETQ. This CDR3 is CASAQATGVSYEQYF.

The J gene is TRBJ2-5, the V gene TRBV12-3 or TRBV12-4; there is no DNA to check the TCRdb D call of TRBD2. This CDR3 has 11 amino acids. The CDR3 loop is CASGPLETQYF.

V is TRBV6-5 and J is TRBJ1-6. Germline V lookup: CDR1 MNHEY, CDR2 SVGAGI. This CDR3 contains 17 residues. The CDR3 here is CASSYSRDNERDSPLHF.

CDR3 region: CSVTQTGTDTQYF. The chain combines TRBV29-1 with TRBJ2-3; TCRdb's D gene call, TRBD1, goes unchecked for lack of DNA. Germline V gene data show CDR1 as SQVTM and CDR2 as ANQGSEA. This CDR3 has 13 amino acids.

The chain combines TRBV29-1 with TRBJ2-1; TCRdb's assignment of TRBD2 cannot be checked, as there is no DNA. Germline CDR1 SQVTM, CDR2 ANQGSEA. The CDR3 has 15 residues. The CDR3 protein is CSVNARGWAGDEQFF.

The gene calls are TRBV12-3 or TRBV12-4 and TRBJ2-6; TCRdb returns TRBD2, unconfirmable since there is no DNA. The CDR3 runs 15 residues. CDR3 residues: CASSFGPSGANVLTF.

J is TRBJ1-2 and V is TRBV7-9; TCRdb selects TRBD1, and the lack of DNA leaves this call unchecked. Germline V gene data show CDR1 as SEHNR and CDR2 as FQNEAQ (reference sequence). CDR3 length: 16 amino acids. This CDR3 is CASSLAGAPPNYGYTF. The whole variable domain, remainder taken from reference TRBV7-9 and TRBJ1-2, is DTGVSQNPRHKITKRGQNVTFRCDPISEHNRLYWYRQTLGQGPEFLTYFQNEAQLEKSRLLSDRFSAERPKGSFSTLEIQRTEQGDSAMYLCASSLAGAPPNYGYTFGSGTRLTVV.

The CDR3: CASSLAGRVDQPQHF. The chain joins TRBV27 to TRBJ1-5. CDR1 and CDR2 (germline): MNHEY, SMNVEV (reference sequence). The CDR3 contains 15 residues.

The rearrangement joins TRBV7-8 to TRBJ1-2; TCRdb proposes TRBD1, but this gene call is untestable without DNA. CDR1 and CDR2 (germline): SGHVS, FQNEAQ. The CDR3 totals 11 residues. CDR3 residues: CGTGGEVGYTF.